Sequencing of this T cell receptor beta chain was carried out in a study of blood T cell repertoires in COVID-19. Study overall: Samples taken during acute and convalescent COVID-19 were collected in the United States, Italy and Spain. PBMCs, B-cell-depleted T cells, or T cells provided the cDNA or gDNA that made up the material.

In the original workflow: Amplification of reference gene primers provided the estimated nucleated cell counts. Assay used: immunoSEQ multiplex PCR; TCRdb lists only in-frame clones, some missing. That table gives V, J and clone size, and the DNA gave D and trimming. The table has about 36,000 clones, roughly four fifths seen once; the top ten hold around 44%. Germline CDR1 reads SGHRS; CDR2 reads YFSETQ. This CDR3 comprises 12 residues. Trimming cost V 3 bases and J 5 bases, with 8 bases left between them. Sequencing was performed on peripheral blood. The V and J genes are TRBV5-1 and TRBJ1-2; no definite D call. The sequence was collected from a human donor in a cohort sampled during active or convalescent COVID-19. The donor label of this sample is uncertain. For the CDR3, the DNA is TGCGCCAGCAGCTACGGAGATTATGGCTACACCTTC. Translating gives CASSYGDYGYTF.